This T cell receptor beta chain was recovered during a study of beta chain features in type 1 diabetes. In the case of this clone: Its antigen is currently unknown.

Central memory, naive, regulatory and stem cell-like memory CD4+ cells were sorted by CD45RO/CCR7/CD25/CD127/CD95/CD27. General study results and limits: There was a possibility that cDNA sequencing over-represented cells with high TCR expression. Moderate yet significant TCRB CDR3 shortening was seen in Type 1 diabetes patients in all four CD4+ subsets.

The germline CDR1 and CDR2 sequences are MGHRA and YSYEKL. This CDR3 has 15 amino acids. V was cut by 2 bases and J by 6 bases, with 14 bases left in between. Every isolated RNA sample was fully reverse transcribed, so sequencing captured expressed TCRB transcripts. Profiling relied on immunoSEQ multiplex PCR, and the TCRdb table lists in-frame clones only, not all of them. In the table there are about half a million clones, 30% of which are singletons. The clonotype was recovered from a man between 18 and 29 years old in good health. The chain joins TRBV4-1 to TRBJ2-1; TRBD2 might be the D (6 bases). Sequenced: naive CD4+ T cells from blood. In nucleotides, the CDR3 is TGCGCCAGCAGCCAACCACTAGCTAGGGGCAATGAGCAGTTCTTC. The encoded protein is CASSQPLARGNEQFF.